The 10 T cell receptor beta chains listed next were all sequenced from one sample in a study of blood T cell repertoires in COVID-19. Clones were sequenced by immunoSEQ multiplex PCR, and TCRdb holds only the in-frame ones, with some missing. This repertoire shows about 46,000 clones, 88% found once; its top ten account for approximately 9.6%. Sequencing was carried out using peripheral blood. These receptors all come from a man over 45 with active COVID-19.

This clone was counted once. The CDR3 sequence: CASRDTRAQYF. CDR3 bases: TGTGCCAGCAGGGACACAAGGGCCCAGTACTTC. This chain links TRBV7-2 with TRBJ2-5, with D tentatively TRBD1 (5 bases). Per germline, CDR1 SGHTA and CDR2 FQGNSA. This CDR3 region has 11 residues. Trimming stripped 6 bases from V and 9 bases from J, with 11 bases between.

The V gene is TRBV7-9, the J gene TRBJ2-5; 8 positions agree with TRBD1. V gave up 4 bases and J gave up 1 base; unmatched junction bases: 5. The CDR3 runs 15 residues. In germline, CDR1 is SEHNR, CDR2 FQNEAQ (reference sequence). The CDR3 DNA reads TGTGCCAGCAGCTCCCAACAGGGGGTCCAAGAGACCCAGTACTTC. It yields the protein CASSSQQGVQETQYF.

V gene TRBV28 combines with J gene TRBJ2-5, with 8 nucleotides matching TRBD2. The CDR3 extends over 16 amino acids. In germline, CDR1 is MDHEN, CDR2 SYDVKM. With V trimmed by 4 bases and J by 1 base, 8 bases remained unmatched. CDR3 amino acids: CASSSAALAAQETQYF. The CDR3, as DNA: TGTGCCAGCAGTTCGGCCGCACTAGCGGCCCAAGAGACCCAGTACTTC. The full variable domain, its missing parts supplied by reference TRBV28 and TRBJ2-5, is DVKVTQSSRYLVKRTGEKVFLECVQDMDHENMFWYRQDPGLGLRLIYFSYDVKMKEKGDIPEGYSVSREKKERFSLILESASTNQTSMYLCASSSAALAAQETQYFGPGTRLLVL.

The V call is TRBV6-5, the J call TRBJ2-3; weak D call: TRBD2 (5 bases). Germline CDR1 and CDR2: MNHEY and SVGAGI. V lost 6 bases and J lost 0, with 13 bases in between. The CDR3 totals 15 residues. The CDR3 nucleotides are TGTGCCAGCAGGGCTCAAGCGGCAAGCACAGATACGCAGTATTTT. Protein product: CASRAQAASTDTQYF.

The rearrangement uses TRBV6-5 and TRBJ1-4; D unclear. The CDR3 totals 15 residues. V was trimmed by 2 bases and J by 9 bases, leaving 16 bases between them. CDR1 is MNHEY, CDR2 SVGAGI, per germline. The CDR3 DNA reads TGTGCCAGCAGTTACATTAGCAGTATCCGGCAAAAACTGTTTTTT. This codes for CASSYISSIRQKLFF.

The J gene is TRBJ1-1, the V gene TRBV7-6; 8 bases match TRBD1. Germline V gene sequence: CDR1 SGHVS, CDR2 FNYEAQ. V shed 6 bases and J 1 base; nucleotides not matched to a gene: 7. CDR3 length: 15 residues. DNA of the CDR3: TGTGCCAGCAGATACACAACAGGGGGGAACACTGAAGCTTTCTTT. The encoded protein is CASRYTTGGNTEAFF. The complete variable domain, with remaining parts taken from reference TRBV7-6 and TRBJ1-1, reads GAGVSQSPRYKVTKRGQDVALRCDPISGHVSLYWYRQALGQGPEFLTYFNYEAQQDKSGLPNDRFSAERPEGSISTLTIQRTEQRDSAMYRCASRYTTGGNTEAFFGQGTRLTVV.

In DNA form, the CDR3 reads TGTGCCAGCAGTTTGAACAGGATGAACACTGAAGCTTTCTTT. It translates to CASSLNRMNTEAFF. The gene calls are TRBV27 and TRBJ1-1; the D gene is possibly TRBD1 (5 bases). The CDR3 loop spans 14 amino acids. CDR1 is MNHEY and CDR2 is SMNVEV in the germline V gene (reference sequence). V lost 3 bases to trimming and J lost 0 bases, with 8 bases between them.

The chain couples TRBV12-3 or TRBV12-4 to TRBJ1-1, with no clear D. The V and J ends lost 6 bases and 0 bases respectively, with 5 bases between them. The CDR3 is made up of 12 amino acids. CDR3 protein: CASSEVNTEAFF. The CDR3 coding sequence is TGTGCCAGCAGCGAGGTGAACACTGAAGCTTTCTTT.

The V call is TRBV11-1, the J call TRBJ2-3; D possibly corresponds to TRBD1 (5 bases). Germline CDR1 SGHAT, CDR2 FQDESV (reference sequence). The V gene lost 6 bases and the J gene lost 3 bases, with 16 bases spanning the gap. The CDR3 has 15 residues. CDR3 nucleotide sequence: TGTGCCAGCAGTTTACGTCAGGGTAGAACAGATACGCAGTATTTT. Residues: CASSLRQGRTDTQYF.

J is TRBJ2-7 and V is TRBV11-1, with 8 nucleotides matching TRBD1. CDR1 is SGHAT, CDR2 FQDESV, per germline (reference sequence). Losses at the gene ends were 2 bases for V and 4 bases for J; bases not matched to a gene: 4. The CDR3 totals 14 residues. CDR3 in DNA: TGTGCCAGCAGCTTATCCGGGACAGGATACGAGCAGTACTTC. It translates to CASSLSGTGYEQYF.